This TCR beta chain originates from a study of shared clonotypes between healthy human individuals. Study conclusions and caveats: Several donors had about 5% of their naive CD4 clonotypes in common. Clonotypes not shared had lower generation probabilities than those common to all four donors.

Here immunoSEQ multiplex PCR was the method, and the copy in TCRdb shows in-frame clones only, minus some. The repertoire holds approximately 2.4 million clones, more than 90% seen once, with roughly 0.13% in the top ten. Trimming pared 7 bases from V and 8 bases from J, leaving 18 bases between. The germline V gene encodes CDR1 LNHDA and CDR2 SQIVND (reference sequence). The CDR3 is 14 residues long. About this clone: Its antigen is still unknown.

The sequencing input was naive CD4+ T cells sorted from blood. Subset described: CD45RA+ positively selected. This clonotype originated in a man between 18 and 29 years old in good health. The chain recombines TRBV19 with TRBJ2-1, with D perhaps being TRBD1 or TRBD2 (5 bases each). CDR3 nucleotides: TGTGCCAGTAATAACTGGGGAGCCAGGGATGAGCAGTTCTTC. It translates to CASNNWGARDEQFF.